The next 15 T cell receptor beta chains were all read from a single sample in a study of immune evolution from preneoplasia to lung adenocarcinoma. The repertoire was sequenced with immunoSEQ multiplex PCR; TCRdb's copy has only in-frame clones and lacks some. The table lists 3,000 to 4,000 clones, around three quarters of them singletons, with roughly 9.1% in the top ten. The sample was FFPE minimally invasive lung adenocarcinoma tissue. These TCRs come from a person aged 55-85 years with lung adenocarcinoma.

This clone was detected a few times. The CDR3 sequence: CASSLSGTGVSYEQYF. The CDR3 nucleotides are TGTGCCAGCAGTTTATCCGGGACAGGGGTATCCTACGAGCAGTACTTC. The V and J genes are TRBV28 and TRBJ2-7; 10 bases agree with TRBD1. Trimming cost V 1 base and J 1 base; bases outside gene matches: 4. The CDR3 is 16 amino acids. CDR1 is MDHEN and CDR2 is SYDVKM in the germline V gene.

Only a few counts were recorded for this clone. The chain couples TRBV19 to TRBJ2-3, with TRBD2 matching over 9 bases. CDR3 length equals 14 residues. V lost 7 bases, J lost 5 bases, and 7 bases stayed unmatched. CDR1 is LNHDA, CDR2 SQIVND, per germline (reference sequence). CDR3 loop: CASKAGGPKDTQYF. In DNA form, the CDR3 reads TGTGCCAGTAAGGCGGGAGGGCCGAAAGATACGCAGTATTTT. Full variable domain (outside the CDR3, taken from reference TRBV19 and TRBJ2-3): DGGITQSPKYLFRKEGQNVTLSCEQNLNHDAMYWYRQDPGQGLRLIYYSQIVNDFQKGDIAEGYSVSREKKESFPLTVTSAQKNPTAFYLCASKAGGPKDTQYFGPGTRLTVL.

DNA of the CDR3: TGTGCCAGCAGTTATCTCGGGGTAGCTGACTACAATGAGCAGTTCTTC. It translates to CASSYLGVADYNEQFF. The chain links TRBV27 to TRBJ2-1; weak D call: TRBD2 (5 bases). V was pared by 4 bases and J by 3 bases, with 16 bases between. CDR3 length equals 16 residues. Germline assignment: CDR1 MNHEY and CDR2 SMNVEV (reference sequence).

The chain is built from TRBV2 and TRBJ2-1; D remains ambiguous. This CDR3 is built from 15 residues. Trimming removed 6 bases at V and 0 bases at J, with 12 bases between. The germline gives CDR1 SNHLY, CDR2 FYNNEI. CDR3 in DNA: TGTGCCAGCAGGGAATTATACAGCTCCTACAATGAGCAGTTCTTC. It is translated as CASRELYSSYNEQFF.

The gene calls are TRBV28 and TRBJ1-5; D is ambiguous. Germline lookup yields CDR1 MDHEN and CDR2 SYDVKM. Deletions cut 6 bases from V and 4 bases from J, with 13 bases between. The CDR3 spans 14 residues. The CDR3 reads CASRTLHLNQPQHF. In DNA form, the CDR3 reads TGTGCCAGCAGGACTTTACACCTTAATCAGCCCCAGCATTTT.

The rearrangement joins TRBV4-2 to TRBJ2-5; the match to TRBD2 covers 7 bases. V shed 4 bases, J shed 5 bases, and the junction held 10 bases outside the gene matches. This CDR3 contains 15 residues. Germline CDR1 reads LGHNA; CDR2 reads YNFKEQ. The CDR3 region is CASSREGGNLETQYF. CDR3 in DNA: TGTGCCAGCAGCCGGGAGGGAGGCAATCTGGAGACCCAGTACTTC.

This CDR3 reads CASSLKAGGIEKLFF. The CDR3 coding sequence is TGTGCCAGCAGCTTAAAGGCAGGGGGCATTGAAAAACTGTTTTTT. V is TRBV7-3 and J is TRBJ1-4; 8 nucleotides match TRBD1. CDR3 size: 15 residues. Germline V CDR1 and CDR2: SGHTA, FQGTGA. Trimming at V came to 1 base and at J to 7 bases, leaving 5 bases not matched to a gene.

V and J are TRBV11-3 and TRBJ2-7; 7 positions match TRBD2. Trimming removed 5 bases from V and 6 bases from J; junction bases left unmatched: 4. The germline V gene has CDR1 SGHNT and CDR2 YENEEA. This CDR3 has 12 amino acids. CDR3 amino acids: CASSPWGGEQYF. The CDR3 DNA is TGTGCCAGCAGCCCCTGGGGGGGCGAGCAGTACTTC.

The chain is built from TRBV7-9 and TRBJ2-2; D unresolved. Germline V gene data show CDR1 as SEHNR and CDR2 as FQNEAQ (reference sequence). V was cut by 11 bases and J by 1 base, with 14 bases left in between. The CDR3 covers 14 residues. CDR3 residues: CAGPDFENTGELFF. The CDR3 coding sequence is TGTGCCGGCCCCGACTTTGAGAACACCGGGGAGCTGTTTTTT.

The rearrangement joins TRBV7-2 to TRBJ2-5; 7 bases agree with TRBD2. The V gene end was trimmed by 5 bases and the J gene end by 3 bases; junction bases not matched to a gene: 12. The length of the CDR3 is 16 residues. Germline CDR1 SGHTA, CDR2 FQGNSA. The CDR3 sequence is CASSTHHLAAKETQYF. As DNA, the CDR3 is TGTGCCAGCAGCACCCATCATCTAGCGGCAAAAGAGACCCAGTACTTC.

The chain uses TRBV5-1 and TRBJ2-5; tentative D call: TRBD2 (6 bases). The CDR3 sequence is 14 residues long. The germline V and J ends were trimmed by 5 bases and 5 bases, with 16 bases remaining between them. From germline, CDR1 is SGHRS and CDR2 YFSETQ. The CDR3 protein is CASRPDGGWETQYF. The DNA of the CDR3 is TGCGCCAGCAGACCCGACGGGGGTTGGGAGACCCAGTACTTC.

The V gene is TRBV7-6, the J gene TRBJ1-5, with D unclear. The CDR3 contains 13 residues. The V end lost 5 bases, the J end lost 4 bases, and 9 bases lay between the germline ends. Germline V CDR1 and CDR2: SGHVS, FNYEAQ. The CDR3 region is CASSLGQNQPQHF. In nucleotides, the CDR3 is TGTGCCAGCAGCCTCGGTCAAAATCAGCCCCAGCATTTT.

The table lists this clone with a count of one. The V gene is TRBV11-2, the J gene TRBJ2-3; possibly TRBD2 for D (6 bases). CDR1 and CDR2 (germline): SGHAT, FQNNGV. The CDR3 covers 15 residues. The ends were cut back, 0 bases at V and 5 bases at J, with 12 bases in the middle. This chain's CDR3 is CASSLDPGRGDTQYF. The CDR3 region has the DNA TGTGCCAGCAGCTTAGATCCGGGGCGGGGAGATACGCAGTATTTT.

The chain combines TRBV29-1 with TRBJ2-7; tentatively, D is TRBD1 (6 bases). The CDR3 sequence is 11 residues long. The V end lost 4 bases, the J end lost 6 bases, and 10 bases lay between the germline ends. CDR1 is SQVTM, CDR2 ANQGSEA, per germline. The CDR3 region has the DNA TGCAGCGTTGCAGACAGGCTCGAGCAGTACTTC. It specifies CSVADRLEQYF.

The V gene is TRBV5-1, the J gene TRBJ2-2; 11 bases are shared with TRBD2. Germline CDR1 and CDR2: SGHRS and YFSETQ. V shed 5 bases, J shed 7 bases, and the junction held 10 bases outside the gene matches. There are 16 residues in the CDR3. The CDR3 DNA sequence: TGCGCCAGCAGGCAGGGGGGACTAGCGGCCCTCGGGGAGCTGTTTTTT. Its protein is CASRQGGLAALGELFF.